This T cell receptor (beta chain) was retrieved from a study of T cell responses to AZD1222 COVID-19 vaccine. The V end lost 2 bases, the J end lost 3 bases, and 2 bases lay between the germline ends. Germline assignment: CDR1 MGHDK and CDR2 SYGVNS. CDR3 length: 11 residues. Study conclusions and caveats: Repertoire collection took place solely once the T cell response had peaked. Vaccination with two AZD1222 doses was followed by a rise in Spike-specific TCR breadth and depth. CD4 TCRs covered the whole spike, strongest at regions 160-218 and 743-854. At baseline, seropositivity was found in only six or seven AZD1222 recipients.

Points on this clone: Antigen specificity is unknown.

Profiling relied on immunoSEQ multiplex PCR, and the TCRdb table lists in-frame clones only, not all of them. The sample has about 150,000 clones, around nine tenths seen once. The sequenced sample was peripheral blood, obtained on day 0 of AZD1222 vaccination. The V call is TRBV25-1, the J call TRBJ2-7; the D is unclear. This clonotype was sampled from an adult in good health. The CDR3 loop is CASSEGYEQYF. The DNA for the CDR3 is TGTGCCAGCAGTGAAGGCTACGAGCAGTACTTC.